This T cell receptor beta chain was captured by sequencing in a study of OX40 agonist ivuxolimab in advanced cancers. Study observations and caveats: Relative to CD4+, CD8+ T cells held more expanded clones on average.

A remark on this clone: Its matching antigen is unknown.

CDR3 length: 13 amino acids. Germline assignment: CDR1 SEHNR and CDR2 FQNEAQ (reference sequence). The investigators sampled blood at baseline, at cycle 4 day 1, and at cycle 7 day 1. Generated by immunoSEQ multiplex PCR, the TCRdb table keeps only in-frame clones and is missing some. In the table there are 15,000 or so clones, about four fifths of which are singletons. The receptor's source is an adult with an advanced solid tumor such as melanoma, head and neck, liver or kidney cancer. This specimen consisted of CD4+ or CD8+ T cells sorted from blood, obtained in a trial of the OX40 agonist ivuxolimab. The chain has TRBV7-9 and TRBJ2-7, with a tentative D call TRBD2 (6 bases). The CDR3 DNA follows: TGTGCTACATCCCGAGGGGAGGAAGGGGAGCAGTACTTC. Protein product: CATSRGEEGEQYF.